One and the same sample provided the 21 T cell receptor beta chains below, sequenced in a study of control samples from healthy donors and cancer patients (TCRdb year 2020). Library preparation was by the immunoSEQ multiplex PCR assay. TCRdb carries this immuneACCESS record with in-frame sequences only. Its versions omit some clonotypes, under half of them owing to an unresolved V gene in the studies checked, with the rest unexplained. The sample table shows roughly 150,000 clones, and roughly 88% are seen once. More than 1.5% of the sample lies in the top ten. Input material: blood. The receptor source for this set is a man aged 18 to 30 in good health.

The CDR3 region has the DNA TGCGCCAGCAGTGGGTCAGGGGAGCCTAGCACAGATACGCAGTATTTT. This encodes CASSGSGEPSTDTQYF. The chain uses TRBV10-1 and TRBJ2-3, with D maybe TRBD1 (6 bases). CDR1 and CDR2 (germline): WNHNN, SYGVQD (reference sequence). Between the trimmed V and J ends, which lost 4 bases and 0 bases, there was a span of 14 bases. This CDR3 has 16 residues.

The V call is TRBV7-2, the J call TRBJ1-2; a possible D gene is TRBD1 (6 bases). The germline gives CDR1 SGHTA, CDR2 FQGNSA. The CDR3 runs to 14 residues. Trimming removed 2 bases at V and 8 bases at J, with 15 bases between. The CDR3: CASSLRTRTAGYTF. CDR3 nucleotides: TGTGCCAGCAGCTTACGAACCAGGACAGCGGGCTACACCTTC.

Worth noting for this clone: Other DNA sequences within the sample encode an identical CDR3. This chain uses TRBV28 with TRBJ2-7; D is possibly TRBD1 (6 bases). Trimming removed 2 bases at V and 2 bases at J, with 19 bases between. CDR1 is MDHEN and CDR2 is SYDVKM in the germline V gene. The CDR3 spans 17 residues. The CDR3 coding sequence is TGTGCCAGCAGTTTAAATCCTCTAGCAGGGGTCACCTACGAGCAGTACTTC. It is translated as CASSLNPLAGVTYEQYF.

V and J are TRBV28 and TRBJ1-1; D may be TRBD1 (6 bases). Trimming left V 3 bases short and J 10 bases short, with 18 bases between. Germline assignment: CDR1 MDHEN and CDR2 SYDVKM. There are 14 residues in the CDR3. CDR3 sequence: CASSFGRGGSRAFF. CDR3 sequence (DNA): TGTGCCAGCAGTTTCGGCAGGGGAGGCAGCCGAGCTTTCTTT.

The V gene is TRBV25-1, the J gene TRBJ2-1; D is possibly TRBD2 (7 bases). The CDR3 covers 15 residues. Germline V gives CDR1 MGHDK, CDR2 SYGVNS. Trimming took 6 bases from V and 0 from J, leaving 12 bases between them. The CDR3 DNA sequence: TGTGCCAGCAGATGGGGGGGCGGCTCCTACAATGAGCAGTTCTTC. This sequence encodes CASRWGGGSYNEQFF.

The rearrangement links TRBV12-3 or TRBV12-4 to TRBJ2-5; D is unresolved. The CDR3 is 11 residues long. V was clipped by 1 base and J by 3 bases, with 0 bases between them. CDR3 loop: CASSLEETQYF. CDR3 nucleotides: TGTGCCAGCAGTTTAGAAGAGACCCAGTACTTC.

In nucleotides, the CDR3 is TGTGCCAGCAGTTACTCGAGTCTCGCGGGTGAAAAACTGTTTTTT. Translating it yields CASSYSSLAGEKLFF. The chain carries TRBV6-2 or TRBV6-3 and TRBJ1-4; D is unresolved. Germline values: CDR1 MNHEY, CDR2 SVGEGT. Between the trimmed V and J ends, which lost 0 bases and 7 bases, there was a span of 12 bases. This CDR3 has 15 amino acids.

CDR3 sequence (DNA): TGTGCCAGCAGGCTTGGGACAGCTAATCAGCCCCAGCATTTT. This sequence encodes CASRLGTANQPQHF. The V and J genes are TRBV6-5 and TRBJ1-5, with TRBD1 identical over 7 bases. CDR3 length equals 14 residues. Per the germline V gene, CDR1 is MNHEY and CDR2 is SVGAGI. The V gene end was trimmed by 6 bases and the J gene end by 4 bases; junction bases not matched to a gene: 6.

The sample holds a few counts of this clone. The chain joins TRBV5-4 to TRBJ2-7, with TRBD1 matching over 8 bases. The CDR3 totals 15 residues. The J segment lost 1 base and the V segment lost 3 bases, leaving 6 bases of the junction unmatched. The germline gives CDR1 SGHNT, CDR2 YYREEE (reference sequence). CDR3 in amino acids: CASSSTGDRSYEQYF. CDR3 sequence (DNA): TGTGCCAGCAGCTCGACAGGGGATAGGTCCTACGAGCAGTACTTC.

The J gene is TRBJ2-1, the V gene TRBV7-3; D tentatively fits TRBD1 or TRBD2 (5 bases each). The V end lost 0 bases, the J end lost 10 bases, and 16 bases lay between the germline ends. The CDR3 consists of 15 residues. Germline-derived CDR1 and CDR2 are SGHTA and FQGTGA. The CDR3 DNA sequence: TGTGCCAGCAGCTTAACAGGGGATGGGACGGGGGAGCAGTTCTTC. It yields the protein CASSLTGDGTGEQFF.

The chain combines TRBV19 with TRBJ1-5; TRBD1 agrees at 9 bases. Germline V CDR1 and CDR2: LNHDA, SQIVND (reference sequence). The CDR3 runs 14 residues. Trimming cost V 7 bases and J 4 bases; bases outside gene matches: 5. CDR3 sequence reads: CASTFGQGNQPQHF. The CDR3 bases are TGTGCCAGTACTTTCGGACAGGGGAATCAGCCCCAGCATTTT.

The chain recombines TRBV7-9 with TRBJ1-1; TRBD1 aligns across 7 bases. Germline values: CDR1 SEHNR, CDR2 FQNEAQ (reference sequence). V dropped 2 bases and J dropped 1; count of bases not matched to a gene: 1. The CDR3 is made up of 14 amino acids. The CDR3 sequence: CASSLYRGNTEAFF. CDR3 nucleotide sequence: TGTGCCAGCAGCTTATACAGGGGGAACACTGAAGCTTTCTTT.

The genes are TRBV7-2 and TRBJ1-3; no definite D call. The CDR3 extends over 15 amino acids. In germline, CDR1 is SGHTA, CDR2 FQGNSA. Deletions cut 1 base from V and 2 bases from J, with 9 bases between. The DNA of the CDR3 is TGTGCCAGCAGCTTAGGAAGGGCCACTGGAAACACCATATATTTT. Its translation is CASSLGRATGNTIYF.

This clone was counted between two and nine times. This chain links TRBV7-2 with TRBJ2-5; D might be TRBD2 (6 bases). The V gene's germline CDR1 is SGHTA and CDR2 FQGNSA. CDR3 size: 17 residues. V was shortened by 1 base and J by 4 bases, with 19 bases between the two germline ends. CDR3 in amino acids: CASSLGAGTTKGETQYF. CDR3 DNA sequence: TGTGCCAGCAGCTTAGGCGCGGGGACGACGAAGGGAGAGACCCAGTACTTC.

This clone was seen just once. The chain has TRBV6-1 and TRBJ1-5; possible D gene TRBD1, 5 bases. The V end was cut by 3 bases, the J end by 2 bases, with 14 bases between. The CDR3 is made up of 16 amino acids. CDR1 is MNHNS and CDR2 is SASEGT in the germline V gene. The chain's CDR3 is CASSEQSAGGNQPQHF. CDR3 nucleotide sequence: TGTGCCAGCAGTGAGCAATCGGCGGGGGGCAATCAGCCCCAGCATTTT.

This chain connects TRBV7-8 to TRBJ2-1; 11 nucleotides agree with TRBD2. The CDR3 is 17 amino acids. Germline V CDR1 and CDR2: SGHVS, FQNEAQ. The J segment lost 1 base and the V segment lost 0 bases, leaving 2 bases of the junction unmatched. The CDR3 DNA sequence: TGTGCCAGCAGCTTAGCGCGACTAGCGGGGTCCTACAATGAGCAGTTCTTC. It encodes CASSLARLAGSYNEQFF.

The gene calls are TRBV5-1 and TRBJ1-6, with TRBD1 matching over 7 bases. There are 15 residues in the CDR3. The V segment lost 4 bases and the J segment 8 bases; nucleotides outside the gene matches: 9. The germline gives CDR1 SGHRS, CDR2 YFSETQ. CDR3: CASSERTGLDSPLHF. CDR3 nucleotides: TGCGCCAGCAGCGAGAGGACAGGTTTAGATTCACCCCTCCACTTT.

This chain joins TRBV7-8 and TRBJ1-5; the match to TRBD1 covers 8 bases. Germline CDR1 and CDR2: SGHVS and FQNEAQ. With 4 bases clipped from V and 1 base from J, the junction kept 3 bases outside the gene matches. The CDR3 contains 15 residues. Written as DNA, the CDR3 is TGTGCCAGCAGCTCGCAGGGGGCAAGCAATCAGCCCCAGCATTTT. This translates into CASSSQGASNQPQHF.

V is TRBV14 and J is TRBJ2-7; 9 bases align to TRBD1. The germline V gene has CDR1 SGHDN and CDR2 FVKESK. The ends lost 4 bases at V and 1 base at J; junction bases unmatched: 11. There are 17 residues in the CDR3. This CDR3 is CASSPGTGRALSYEQYF. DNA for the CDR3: TGTGCCAGCAGCCCGGGGACAGGGAGGGCCTTATCCTACGAGCAGTACTTC.

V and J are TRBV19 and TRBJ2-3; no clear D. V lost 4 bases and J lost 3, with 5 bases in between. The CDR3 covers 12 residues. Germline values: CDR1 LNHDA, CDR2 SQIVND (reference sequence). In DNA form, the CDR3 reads TGTGCCAGTAGTACAAAGACAGATACGCAGTATTTT. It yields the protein CASSTKTDTQYF. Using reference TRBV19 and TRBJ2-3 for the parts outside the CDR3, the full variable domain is DGGITQSPKYLFRKEGQNVTLSCEQNLNHDAMYWYRQDPGQGLRLIYYSQIVNDFQKGDIAEGYSVSREKKESFPLTVTSAQKNPTAFYLCASSTKTDTQYFGPGTRLTVL.

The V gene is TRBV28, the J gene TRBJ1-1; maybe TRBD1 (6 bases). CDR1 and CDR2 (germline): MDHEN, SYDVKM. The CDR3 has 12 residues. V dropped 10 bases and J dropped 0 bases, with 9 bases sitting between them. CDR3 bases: TGTGCCACCAGGGGAGTGAACACTGAAGCTTTCTTT. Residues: CATRGVNTEAFF.